These 18 T cell receptor beta chains were sequenced from one sample in a study of CD8 T cells in Susac syndrome (dated by TCRdb to the late 2010s). The library was produced with the immunoSEQ multiplex PCR assay. RNA was extracted using the RNeasy kit, and roughly 0.45 to 1 ug of the RNA was reverse transcribed with random hexamers. TCRdb's own reprocessing of the public reads used fastp at Q25 and MiXCR and kept productive beta chains. CDR3 protein sequences are deduplicated, and each keeps its most common genes and DNA. This sample gives about 430,000 distinct CDR3 sequences in total; approximately 89% of them show up just once. Roughly 0.1% of the sample belongs to the ten largest clones. Sequences were obtained from CD8+ T cells from PBMCs. Source of these receptors: a human donor with multiple sclerosis.

The chain recombines TRBV4-1 with TRBJ1-1; D unclear. V dropped 0 bases and J dropped 1 base, with 9 bases sitting between them. Germline-derived CDR1 and CDR2 are MGHRA and YSYEKL. The CDR3 totals 15 residues. The CDR3 region is CASSQDPGWNTEAFF. The CDR3, as DNA: TGCGCCAGCAGCCAAGATCCGGGCTGGAACACTGAAGCTTTCTTT.

The V gene is TRBV30, the J gene TRBJ2-2, with a tentative D call TRBD1 (6 bases). The CDR3 contains 15 residues. Trimming left V 0 bases short and J 3 bases short, with 11 bases between. Germline V gives CDR1 GTSNPN, CDR2 SVGIG (reference sequence). The CDR3: CAWSVRGRDTGELFF. CDR3 bases: TGTGCCTGGAGTGTCAGGGGCAGGGACACCGGGGAGCTGTTTTTT.

V gene TRBV2 combines with J gene TRBJ2-3; possible D gene TRBD2, 5 bases. This CDR3 has 17 amino acids. CDR1 and CDR2 (germline): SNHLY, FYNNEI. Trimming removed 5 bases at V and 6 bases at J, with 24 bases between. CDR3 in amino acids: CASSRGIQAHAQDTQYF. Here the CDR3 DNA reads TGTGCCAGCAGTCGAGGGATCCAGGCTCATGCACAGGATACGCAGTATTTT.

This CDR3 is CSALGGRVYNEQFF. In DNA form, the CDR3 reads TGCAGTGCTCTGGGCGGGAGGGTCTACAATGAGCAGTTCTTC. This chain uses TRBV20-1 with TRBJ2-1; 9 bases agree with TRBD2. The trim removed 5 bases at V and 3 bases at J, leaving 5 bases unmatched. Germline values: CDR1 DFQATT, CDR2 SNEGSKA (reference sequence). The CDR3 contains 14 residues.

This clonotype was recorded only once. The chain is built from TRBV29-1 and TRBJ2-7, with 9 bases lining up with TRBD2. The CDR3 length is 14 residues. Germline V gene lookup returns CDR1 SQVTM and CDR2 ANQGSEA. The junction had 10 bases not matched to a gene; V was cut back by 6 bases and J by 4 bases. In DNA, the CDR3 is TGCAGCGTGGCTACTTTGCGGGAGGGATACGAGCAGTACTTC. It is translated as CSVATLREGYEQYF.

The rearrangement joins TRBV12-3 or TRBV12-4 to TRBJ1-5; D is uncertain. The V end was cut by 6 bases, the J end by 0 bases, with 12 bases between. The CDR3 is 15 amino acids. The DNA for the CDR3 is TGTGCCAGCAGGTCATACCGGGATAGCAATCAGCCCCAGCATTTT. This sequence encodes CASRSYRDSNQPQHF.

The chain combines TRBV4-1 with TRBJ2-3; D is unclear. Trimming took off 1 base at V and 4 bases at J, with 6 bases between the two ends. CDR3 length: 13 amino acids. Germline V CDR1 and CDR2: MGHRA, YSYEKL. Here the CDR3 reads CASSQGLSDTQYF. CDR3 bases: TGCGCCAGCAGCCAAGGTCTCTCAGATACGCAGTATTTT.

The chain employs TRBV19 and TRBJ1-1; TRBD1 matches at 8 bases. CDR3 size: 13 residues. V lost 10 bases and J lost 0; bases outside the gene matches: 4. Germline V gene lookup returns CDR1 LNHDA and CDR2 SQIVND (reference sequence). DNA of the CDR3: TGTGCCATCCGACAGGGGTTGAACACTGAAGCTTTCTTT. Residues: CAIRQGLNTEAFF.

This chain connects TRBV10-3 to TRBJ1-2; D is undetermined. The CDR3 has 15 residues. CDR1 is ENHRY, CDR2 SYGVKD, per germline. V gave up 0 bases and J gave up 8 bases, with 16 bases separating them. The CDR3 here is CAISESMAPRRGYTF. CDR3 sequence (DNA): TGTGCCATCAGTGAGTCGATGGCGCCCCGCAGGGGCTACACCTTC.

Notes on this clonotype: The junction differs from germline at one of its ends, possibly a read error. This chain links TRBV4-1 with TRBJ1-1, with no clear D. CDR1 is MGHRA and CDR2 is YSYEKL in the germline V gene. The CDR3 is 12 amino acids. CDR3 nucleotide sequence: TGTGCCAGCAGCCAAATGAACACTGAAGCTTTCTTT. The encoded protein is CASSQMNTEAFF.

The V and J genes are TRBV27 and TRBJ2-7; 11 nucleotides line up with TRBD1. The germline gives CDR1 MNHEY, CDR2 SMNVEV (reference sequence). This CDR3 has 14 residues. The ends lost 10 bases at V and 3 bases at J; junction bases unmatched: 8. The CDR3 bases are TGTGCCACCGGGGGACAGGGGGGGCTCTACGAGCAGTACTTC. Encoded protein: CATGGQGGLYEQYF.

This clonotype has a single count. The genes are TRBV4-1 and TRBJ2-3; 9 nucleotides match TRBD2. The germline CDR1 and CDR2 sequences are MGHRA and YSYEKL. CDR3 size: 14 residues. V shed 1 base, J shed 6 bases, and the junction held 2 bases outside the gene matches. CDR3 amino acids: CASSQASGGDTQYF. CDR3 nucleotide sequence: TGCGCCAGCAGCCAAGCCAGCGGGGGGGATACGCAGTATTTT.

Only a few counts were recorded for this clonotype. The chain is built from TRBV5-4 and TRBJ1-5; D possibly corresponds to TRBD1 (5 bases). The CDR3 totals 16 residues. Germline CDR1 and CDR2: SGHNT and YYREEE (reference sequence). V lost 4 bases, J lost 4 bases, and 18 bases lay in between. CDR3 amino acids: CASSHRVRESNQPQHF. In nucleotides, the CDR3 is TGTGCCAGCAGCCACCGTGTCAGGGAGAGTAATCAGCCCCAGCATTTT.

The chain uses TRBV7-9 and TRBJ2-7, with D possibly matching TRBD1 (6 bases). The germline V gene encodes CDR1 SEHNR and CDR2 FQNEAQ (reference sequence). V lost 5 bases and J 2 bases, leaving 13 bases between the germline ends. CDR3 size: 14 residues. CDR3 residues: CASSHRVFPYEQYF. In DNA, the CDR3 is TGTGCCAGCAGCCACAGGGTTTTCCCCTACGAGCAGTACTTC.

This clonotype was picked up a small number of times. The genes are TRBV13 and TRBJ2-4, with 7 bases lining up with TRBD1. Germline trimming cut 4 bases from V and 5 bases from J; bases unmatched to any gene: 11. The CDR3 length is 16 residues. Germline values: CDR1 PRHDT, CDR2 FYEKMQ (reference sequence). As DNA, the CDR3 is TGTGCCAGCAGCTCCCTCTCGGGACAGATACAAAACATTCAGTACTTC. As protein: CASSSLSGQIQNIQYF. The variable domain in full, completed from reference TRBV13 and TRBJ2-4, reads AAGVIQSPRHLIKEKRETATLKCYPIPRHDTVYWYQQGPGQDPQFLISFYEKMQSDKGSIPDRFSAQQFSDYHSELNMSSLELGDSALYFCASSSLSGQIQNIQYFGAGTRLSVL.

This chain joins TRBV7-9 and TRBJ2-7, with TRBD2 matching over 8 bases. This CDR3 is built from 15 residues. Trimming took 0 bases from V and 5 from J; bases not matched to a gene: 6. Germline assignment: CDR1 SEHNR and CDR2 FQNEAQ (reference sequence). CDR3 nucleotides: TGTGCCAGCAGCTTAGCGGTTAGCGGGATACACGAGCAGTACTTC. It encodes CASSLAVSGIHEQYF.

The chain has TRBV12-3 or TRBV12-4 and TRBJ2-7, with TRBD2 matching 7 bases. The CDR3 sequence is 16 residues long. With V trimmed by 5 bases and J by 6 bases, 16 bases remained unmatched. CDR3 residues: CASSPSAGERWGEQYF. In nucleotides, the CDR3 is TGTGCCAGCAGTCCCTCTGCGGGGGAACGGTGGGGCGAGCAGTACTTC.

The chain links TRBV29-1 to TRBJ2-7; tentatively, D is TRBD2 (5 bases). The CDR3 sequence is 11 residues long. In germline, CDR1 is SQVTM, CDR2 ANQGSEA. Deletions cut 6 bases from V and 6 bases from J, with 12 bases between. The CDR3 region has the DNA TGCAGCGTCCAAACTGGAGGCGAGCAGTACTTC. This translates into CSVQTGGEQYF.